In this sample, the clone carrying this T cell receptor (beta chain) turned up a few times. Its antigen is unidentified. Antigen-specific CD4+ T cells expanded by the ViraFEST assay with viral peptide pools were then sequenced. CD4+ T cells were isolated after 10 days of culture. The healthy vaccine recipients, who had no prior SARS-CoV-2 infection, showed negative nucleocapsid antibodies. A few million PBMC were seeded per well and grown in the presence of about 10 IU/ml IL-2 and 8.5 to 10 ug/ml peptides. Measured with immunoSEQ multiplex PCR; TCRdb has only the in-frame clones, and not every one. In the table there are tens of thousands of clones, 73% of which are singletons. The CDR3 loop spans 16 amino acids. V lost 1 base, J lost 4 bases, and 7 bases stayed unmatched. Germline CDR1 is LGHNA and CDR2 is YNFKEQ. These data belong to a study of vaccination effects on CD4 cells after COVID-19. Study-level background: Each participant was administered two doses of either the BNT162b2 or the mRNA-1273 vaccine. Study conclusions and caveats: Healthy vaccinees had only 1 of 255 vaccine-induced clones cross-react with common cold coronaviruses. Marked clonal contraction was seen in infection- and vaccine-induced clones late after vaccination.

The TCR originated in a human donor who received a COVID-19 vaccine. The chain recombines TRBV4-2 with TRBJ2-1; 7 bases map to TRBD2. Here the sequenced sample was CD4+ T cells from PBMCs cultured with HCoV-NL63 spike peptides, taken before COVID-19 vaccination. CDR3 DNA: TGTGCCAGCAGCCAAGGTCTAGCGGTACGTTACAATGAGCAGTTCTTC. The encoded protein is CASSQGLAVRYNEQFF.